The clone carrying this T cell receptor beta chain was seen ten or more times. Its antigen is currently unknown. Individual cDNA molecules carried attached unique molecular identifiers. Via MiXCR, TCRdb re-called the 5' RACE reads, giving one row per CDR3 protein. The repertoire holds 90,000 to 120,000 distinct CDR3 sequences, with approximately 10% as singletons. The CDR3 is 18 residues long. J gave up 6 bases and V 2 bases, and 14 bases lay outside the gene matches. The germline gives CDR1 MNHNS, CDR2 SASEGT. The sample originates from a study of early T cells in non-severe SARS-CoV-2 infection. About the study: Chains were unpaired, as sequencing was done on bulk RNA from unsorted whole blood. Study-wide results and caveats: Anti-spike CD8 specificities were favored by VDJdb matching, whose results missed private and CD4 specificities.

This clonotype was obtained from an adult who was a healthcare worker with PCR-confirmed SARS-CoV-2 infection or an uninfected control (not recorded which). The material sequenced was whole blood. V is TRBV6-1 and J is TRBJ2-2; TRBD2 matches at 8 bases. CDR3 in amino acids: CASSESTPPGGPAGELFF. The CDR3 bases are TGTGCCAGCAGTGAAAGCACCCCTCCGGGAGGGCCCGCCGGGGAGCTGTTTTTT.